This entry features one TCR beta chain sequence. The CDR3 extends over 16 amino acids. V was pared by 7 bases and J by 4 bases, with 20 bases between. Germline V gene lookup returns CDR1 MNHNY and CDR2 SVGAGI (reference sequence). The patients had locally advanced or metastatic urothelial carcinoma. Each patient supplied 1 to 8 pretreatment and on-treatment samples. This sample was taken from a study of PD-L1 blockade in urothelial cancer. Overall study context: The year 2014 saw patients start atezolizumab, 1,200 mg intravenously every 3 weeks. The number of prior chemotherapy regimens per patient was 0 to 3.

Produced via immunoSEQ multiplex PCR; TCRdb's table is partial and in-frame only. Among about 72,000 clones listed, around 84% were seen once. Here the sequenced sample was PBMCs, taken around atezolizumab (anti-PD-L1) treatment. The sequence was obtained from a man aged 65 to 85 with urothelial cancer. V gene TRBV6-6 combines with J gene TRBJ1-5; tentatively, D is TRBD1 (6 bases). CDR3 bases: TGTGCCAGCATAAAAAGGGGGGGGTTTTCTAATCAGCCCCAGCATTTT. Translated, it gives CASIKRGGFSNQPQHF.